One sample yielded the 17 T cell receptor beta chains listed below, sequenced in a study of graft-versus-host responses after intestinal transplantation. Sequencing used immunoSEQ multiplex PCR; TCRdb keeps in-frame clones, though not all of them. This sample has 84,000 or so clones, with roughly 80% found just once. No cognate antigen is known for these TCRs. This material consisted of unstimulated CD4+ T cells sorted from spleen or lymph node cells, taken before intestinal transplant. Source of these receptors: a human donor who received an intestinal transplant.

The rearrangement links TRBV18 to TRBJ2-1; D might be TRBD2 (5 bases). Trimming pared 3 bases from V and 3 bases from J, leaving 12 bases between. The germline V gene encodes CDR1 KGHSH and CDR2 LQKENI. The CDR3 length is 15 residues. The CDR3 coding sequence is TGTGCCAGCTCACCTAAGACGGGGAACTACAATGAGCAGTTCTTC. Protein: CASSPKTGNYNEQFF.

The V and J genes are TRBV9 and TRBJ1-6; TRBD1 might be the D (5 bases). Germline assignment: CDR1 SGDLS and CDR2 YYNGEE. The CDR3 runs to 16 residues. V lost 4 bases and J 0 bases, leaving 11 bases between the germline ends. CDR3: CASSRGESSYNSPLHF. CDR3 coding DNA: TGTGCCAGCAGCAGGGGCGAGAGCTCCTATAATTCACCCCTCCACTTT.

The V gene is TRBV5-6, the J gene TRBJ1-1, with a weak D call TRBD1 (6 bases). CDR3 size: 14 residues. V was clipped by 4 bases and J by 4 bases, with 14 bases between them. Germline loops: CDR1 SGHDT, CDR2 YYEEEE. The CDR3 loop reads CASSLQGRSTEAFF. The CDR3 nucleotides read TGTGCCAGCAGCCTACAGGGCAGGAGCACTGAAGCTTTCTTT.

The V gene is TRBV5-1, the J gene TRBJ2-7, with 8 bases aligning to TRBD2. With 3 bases clipped from V and 0 bases from J, the junction kept 5 bases outside the gene matches. CDR1 and CDR2 (germline): SGHRS, YFSETQ. The CDR3 runs 15 residues. CDR3 DNA: TGCGCCAGCAGCTGGAGTAGCGGGGCCTCCTACGAGCAGTACTTC. This encodes CASSWSSGASYEQYF.

The chain's CDR3 is CASILSGDPYNEQFF. The CDR3 DNA reads TGTGCCAGCATCCTGTCAGGGGACCCCTACAATGAGCAGTTCTTC. The chain couples TRBV5-5 to TRBJ2-1; weak D call: TRBD1 (6 bases). V lost 6 bases and J lost 2, with 15 bases in between. This CDR3 has 15 residues. The germline gives CDR1 SGHKS, CDR2 YYEKEE (reference sequence).

This clone showed up just a few times. The chain uses TRBV29-1 and TRBJ2-3, with 7 bases that match TRBD2. V lost 4 bases to trimming and J lost 2 bases; unmatched junction nucleotides: 6. The CDR3 totals 14 residues. Germline V gives CDR1 SQVTM, CDR2 ANQGSEA. The CDR3, as DNA: TGCAGCGTTGCGTCTAGCGGCAACACAGATACGCAGTATTTT. Translated, it gives CSVASSGNTDTQYF.

The chain is built from TRBV11-2 and TRBJ2-5; possible D gene TRBD2, 7 bases. Deletions cut 9 bases from V and 1 base from J, with 12 bases between. Per germline, CDR1 SGHAT and CDR2 FQNNGV. This CDR3 is 13 amino acids long. CDR3 in DNA: TGTGCCAGTCTGCGGGGGCCCCAAGAGACCCAGTACTTC. It encodes CASLRGPQETQYF.

Of note for this clone: Other nucleotide sequences from this sample produce the same CDR3. The chain is built from TRBV5-1 and TRBJ1-2; TRBD1 might be the D (6 bases). The CDR3 spans 14 residues. Germline CDR1 reads SGHRS; CDR2 reads YFSETQ. Trimming shortened V by 0 bases and J by 2 bases, and 8 bases separated the two germline ends. CDR3 amino acids: CASSLGTENYGYTF. In DNA form, the CDR3 reads TGCGCCAGCAGCTTGGGGACAGAAAACTATGGCTACACCTTC. Supplemented by reference TRBV5-1 and TRBJ1-2, the full variable domain reads KAGVTQTPRYLIKTRGQQVTLSCSPISGHRSVSWYQQTPGQGLQFLFEYFSETQRNKGNFPGRFSGRQFSNSRSEMNVSTLELGDSALYLCASSLGTENYGYTFGSGTRLTVV.

The chain couples TRBV5-1 to TRBJ1-2; D not resolved. CDR1 SGHRS and CDR2 YFSETQ come from the germline V gene. V was clipped by 0 bases and J by 8 bases, with 11 bases between them. The CDR3 totals 13 residues. In nucleotides, the CDR3 is TGCGCCAGCAGCTTGGTCCCGTCAGGCGGCTACACCTTC. This encodes CASSLVPSGGYTF.

The table lists this clone with a few counts. The rearrangement joins TRBV4-1 to TRBJ2-5, with 8 bases identical to TRBD2. The length of the CDR3 is 15 residues. V lost 0 bases and J lost 5; bases outside the gene matches: 5. Germline CDR1 and CDR2: MGHRA and YSYEKL. Here the CDR3 reads CASSQDRTSLETQYF. Here the CDR3 DNA reads TGCGCCAGCAGCCAAGATCGGACTAGCCTGGAGACCCAGTACTTC.

The chain couples TRBV28 to TRBJ2-5; unclear D gene. V lost 6 bases and J 11 bases, leaving 19 bases between the germline ends. The germline V gene encodes CDR1 MDHEN and CDR2 SYDVKM. The CDR3 consists of 13 residues. The CDR3 DNA reads TGTGCCAGCAGCCCTCCAGTCCCTTACGGGCAGTACTTC. This encodes CASSPPVPYGQYF.

V and J are TRBV5-1 and TRBJ1-2; 9 nucleotides match TRBD1. The trim removed 0 bases at V and 5 bases at J, leaving 5 bases unmatched. CDR1 is SGHRS and CDR2 is YFSETQ in the germline V gene. The CDR3 contains 15 residues. This CDR3 reads CASSLGGQGGYGYTF. The CDR3 nucleotides read TGCGCCAGCAGCTTGGGGGGACAGGGAGGATATGGCTACACCTTC.

The CDR3, as DNA: TGTGCCATCAGTGAGCGGGGTAACACAGATACGCAGTATTTT. It translates to CAISERGNTDTQYF. The chain recombines TRBV10-3 with TRBJ2-3; D possibly corresponds to TRBD2 (5 bases). Germline CDR1 is ENHRY and CDR2 is SYGVKD. The CDR3 is 14 amino acids. Trimming took off 2 bases at V and 2 bases at J, with 8 bases between the two ends.

V is TRBV5-1 and J is TRBJ1-1, with 7 bases identical to TRBD1. Germline V gene data show CDR1 as SGHRS and CDR2 as YFSETQ. The V and J ends lost 4 bases and 6 bases, in that order; junction bases with no gene match: 6. CDR3 length: 13 amino acids. Here the CDR3 DNA reads TGCGCCAGCAGCGTAAGGACAGGTTCTGAAGCTTTCTTT. Translating gives CASSVRTGSEAFF.

The chain recombines TRBV13 with TRBJ2-7; possibly TRBD2 for D (6 bases). The CDR3 has 12 residues. Germline lookup yields CDR1 PRHDT and CDR2 FYEKMQ (reference sequence). V was clipped by 5 bases and J by 12 bases, with 17 bases between them. Here the CDR3 reads CASSISGGGAYF. For the CDR3, the DNA is TGTGCCAGCAGCATTAGCGGAGGTGGAGCGTACTTC.

The CDR3 DNA reads as TGCAGTGCTATTCTAGAAGAGACCCAGTACTTC. Translation gives CSAILEETQYF. The chain recombines TRBV20-1 with TRBJ2-5; D gene ambiguous. Looked up from germline, CDR1 is DFQATT and CDR2 is SNEGSKA (reference sequence). Trimming stripped 4 bases from V and 3 bases from J, with 6 bases between. This CDR3 contains 11 residues.

CDR3 sequence reads: CASSLLSGRASGELFF. As DNA, the CDR3 is TGCGCCAGCAGCTTGTTAAGCGGGAGGGCCTCCGGGGAGCTGTTTTTT. V usage is TRBV5-1 and J usage is TRBJ2-2, with 10 bases identical to TRBD2. The CDR3 runs to 16 residues. Trimming at V came to 1 base and at J to 6 bases, leaving 6 bases not matched to a gene. Germline V CDR1 and CDR2: SGHRS, YFSETQ.